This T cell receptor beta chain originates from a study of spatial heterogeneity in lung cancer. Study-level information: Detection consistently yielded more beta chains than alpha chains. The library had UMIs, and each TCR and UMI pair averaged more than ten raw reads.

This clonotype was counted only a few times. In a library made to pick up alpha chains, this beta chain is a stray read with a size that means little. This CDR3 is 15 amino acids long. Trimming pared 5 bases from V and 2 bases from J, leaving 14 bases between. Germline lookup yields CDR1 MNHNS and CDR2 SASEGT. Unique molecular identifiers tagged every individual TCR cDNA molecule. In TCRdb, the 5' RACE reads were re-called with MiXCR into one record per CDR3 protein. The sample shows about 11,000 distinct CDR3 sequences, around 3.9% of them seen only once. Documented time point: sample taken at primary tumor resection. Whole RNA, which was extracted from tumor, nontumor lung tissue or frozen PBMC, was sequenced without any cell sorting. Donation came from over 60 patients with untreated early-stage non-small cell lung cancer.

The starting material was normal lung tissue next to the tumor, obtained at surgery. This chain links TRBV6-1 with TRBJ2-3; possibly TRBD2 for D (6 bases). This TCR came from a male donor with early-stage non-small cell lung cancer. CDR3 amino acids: CASSSVAVITDTQYF. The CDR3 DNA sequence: TGTGCCAGCAGTTCCGTAGCGGTTATCACAGATACGCAGTATTTT.